Below are 29 T cell receptor beta chains sequenced from a single sample in a study of cytomegalovirus exposure and HLA in healthy donors. Only in-frame clones appear in the TCRdb table, and some are missing; sequencing was by immunoSEQ multiplex PCR. The repertoire includes about 120,000 clones, about 91% of them detected once, and about 1.8% sits in the top ten. Material: PBMCs. The source of these receptors is a young man in good health and CMV-seronegative.

The V and J genes are TRBV18 and TRBJ1-2; the D gene is possibly TRBD1 (6 bases). Trimming stripped 2 bases from V and 1 base from J, with 14 bases between. The V gene's germline CDR1 is KGHSH and CDR2 LQKENI. CDR3 size: 16 residues. CDR3 nucleotides: TGTGCCAGCTCACCATCCGGGACACATATTAACTATGGCTACACCTTC. As protein: CASSPSGTHINYGYTF.

The chain combines TRBV10-2 with TRBJ2-2, with 10 positions matching TRBD2. Per germline, CDR1 WSHSY and CDR2 SAAADI. The CDR3 loop spans 16 amino acids. V trimming: 4 bases; J trimming: 3 bases; junction bases outside the gene matches: 5. As DNA, the CDR3 is TGCGCCAGCAGTGTGAGGCTAGCGGGAGACACCGGGGAGCTGTTTTTT. This translates into CASSVRLAGDTGELFF.

The V gene is TRBV7-8, the J gene TRBJ2-7, with 9 bases lining up with TRBD1. Per the germline V gene, CDR1 is SGHVS and CDR2 is FQNEAQ. The CDR3 length is 14 residues. Trimming at V came to 5 bases and at J to 7 bases, leaving 9 bases not matched to a gene. The CDR3 DNA reads as TGTGCCAGCAGCAGAGGCGACAGGGGGACTGAGCAGTACTTC. It yields the protein CASSRGDRGTEQYF.

The V and J genes are TRBV27 and TRBJ2-7, with 9 bases identical to TRBD1. Losses at the gene ends were 0 bases for V and 7 bases for J; bases not matched to a gene: 4. The germline CDR1 and CDR2 sequences are MNHEY and SMNVEV (reference sequence). The CDR3 covers 14 residues. The CDR3 DNA is TGTGCCAGCAGTTTATCTACAGGGGGCGGGGAGCAGTACTTC. As protein: CASSLSTGGGEQYF.

V is TRBV4-1 and J is TRBJ2-7; 10 nucleotides match TRBD2. This CDR3 has 16 amino acids. V lost 1 base to trimming and J lost 4 bases; unmatched junction nucleotides: 7. Germline-derived CDR1 and CDR2 are MGHRA and YSYEKL. CDR3 in amino acids: CASSQGRASGSYEQYF. CDR3 nucleotide sequence: TGCGCCAGCAGCCAAGGTAGGGCTAGCGGGAGTTACGAGCAGTACTTC.

The V and J genes are TRBV5-4 and TRBJ2-1, with 11 nucleotides matching TRBD2. V lost 2 bases and J lost 7; bases outside the gene matches: 11. The germline V gene encodes CDR1 SGHNT and CDR2 YYREEE (reference sequence). This CDR3 is 17 amino acids long. CDR3 in amino acids: CASSLISLAGVTNEQFF. CDR3 bases: TGTGCCAGCAGCTTAATATCACTAGCGGGAGTTACGAATGAGCAGTTCTTC.

This CDR3 is CASSLTPGTGGYEQYF. The CDR3 region has the DNA TGCGCCAGCAGCTTGACCCCCGGGACAGGGGGCTACGAGCAGTACTTC. The chain is built from TRBV5-1 and TRBJ2-7; TRBD1 agrees at 11 bases. The CDR3 has 16 amino acids. The trim removed 1 base at V and 3 bases at J, leaving 6 bases unmatched. In germline, CDR1 is SGHRS, CDR2 YFSETQ.

V gene TRBV5-1 combines with J gene TRBJ2-3, with 7 nucleotides matching TRBD1. The CDR3 runs 16 residues. Germline V lookup: CDR1 SGHRS, CDR2 YFSETQ. V trimming: 1 base; J trimming: 1 base; junction bases outside the gene matches: 6. The CDR3 sequence is CASSLREGAGTDTQYF. CDR3 nucleotide sequence: TGCGCCAGCAGCTTGCGCGAGGGGGCGGGCACAGATACGCAGTATTTT.

The chain is built from TRBV19 and TRBJ2-1; tentative D call: TRBD2 (6 bases). The CDR3 contains 15 residues. Germline V gene data show CDR1 as LNHDA and CDR2 as SQIVND (reference sequence). V lost 2 bases and J lost 2, with 10 bases in between. The CDR3 coding sequence is TGTGCCAGTAGTATATCGGGAGTTCCCTACAATGAGCAGTTCTTC. This encodes CASSISGVPYNEQFF.

At least ten counts were recorded for this clone. The chain has TRBV14 and TRBJ1-2, with a possible D match to TRBD1 (6 bases). Trimming shortened V by 0 bases and J by 4 bases, and 9 bases separated the two germline ends. This CDR3 region has 14 residues. Germline V gives CDR1 SGHDN, CDR2 FVKESK. The DNA for the CDR3 is TGTGCCAGCAGCCAAGAGGCAGGGGTCTATGGCTACACCTTC. It specifies CASSQEAGVYGYTF.

The rearrangement links TRBV30 to TRBJ1-3, with D hard to call. V was clipped by 2 bases and J by 0 bases, with 8 bases between them. The germline gives CDR1 GTSNPN, CDR2 SVGIG (reference sequence). The CDR3 is made up of 14 amino acids. This chain's CDR3 is CAWSRGSSGNTIYF. The CDR3 bases are TGTGCCTGGAGTCGAGGTAGCTCTGGAAACACCATATATTTT.

The V and J genes are TRBV5-1 and TRBJ1-3; D is uncertain. The CDR3 contains 16 residues. The germline V and J ends were trimmed by 0 bases and 1 base, with 11 bases remaining between them. The germline gives CDR1 SGHRS, CDR2 YFSETQ. DNA for the CDR3: TGCGCCAGCAGCTTGGGAGAAGAGTTGTCTGGAAACACCATATATTTT. Its protein is CASSLGEELSGNTIYF.

The chain couples TRBV5-6 to TRBJ1-1; 7 positions match TRBD1. Trimming at V came to 2 bases and at J to 8 bases, leaving 6 bases not matched to a gene. The CDR3 contains 13 residues. Germline-derived CDR1 and CDR2 are SGHDT and YYEEEE. DNA of the CDR3: TGTGCCAGCAGCTTCATCGAGACAGGGGAAGCTTTCTTT. Its protein product is CASSFIETGEAFF.

V gene TRBV29-1 combines with J gene TRBJ1-3, with D unresolved. Trimming pared 1 base from V and 0 bases from J, leaving 4 bases between. Looked up from germline, CDR1 is SQVTM and CDR2 is ANQGSEA. This CDR3 spans 13 amino acids. The CDR3 loop is CSVEASSGNTIYF. In DNA, the CDR3 is TGCAGCGTTGAAGCCAGCTCTGGAAACACCATATATTTT.

The chain carries TRBV15 and TRBJ2-1, with D perhaps matching TRBD2 (6 bases). Germline V gene data show CDR1 as LNHNV and CDR2 as YYDKDF (reference sequence). CDR3 size: 11 residues. V lost 8 bases to trimming and J lost 4 bases, with 6 bases between them. CDR3 region: CATGGYNEQFF. The CDR3 DNA is TGTGCCACCGGAGGGTACAATGAGCAGTTCTTC. Full variable domain (remainder filled in from reference TRBV15 and TRBJ2-1): DAMVIQNPRYQVTQFGKPVTLSCSQTLNHNVMYWYQQKSSQAPKLLFHYYDKDFNNEADTPDNFQSRRPNTSFCFLDIRSPGLGDTAMYLCATGGYNEQFFGPGTRLTVL.

The chain couples TRBV29-1 to TRBJ2-5, with 9 bases lining up with TRBD2. J was trimmed by 5 bases and V by 1 base; bases with no gene match: 11. CDR3 size: 16 residues. Germline V CDR1 and CDR2: SQVTM, ANQGSEA. This CDR3 is CSVEGVLAGLGETQYF. The CDR3 nucleotides are TGCAGCGTTGAAGGGGTCCTAGCGGGATTGGGGGAGACCCAGTACTTC.

This sequence joins TRBV19 and TRBJ1-6; D unclear. Germline CDR1 LNHDA, CDR2 SQIVND (reference sequence). Trimming took 1 base from V and 8 from J, leaving 3 bases between them. This CDR3 spans 12 amino acids. CDR3 nucleotides: TGTGCCAGTAGTATAGCAGATTCACCCCTCCACTTT. Its protein is CASSIADSPLHF.

The chain joins TRBV18 to TRBJ2-7, with D possibly being TRBD1 (6 bases). From germline, CDR1 is KGHSH and CDR2 LQKENI. V was cut by 1 base and J by 2 bases, with 18 bases left in between. This CDR3 has 17 residues. The DNA of the CDR3 is TGTGCCAGCTCACCACTTATACAGGGAACCTACACCTACGAGCAGTACTTC. Protein sequence: CASSPLIQGTYTYEQYF. Looking up the rest from reference TRBV18 and TRBJ2-7 gives the full variable domain: NAGVMQNPRHLVRRRGQEARLRCSPMKGHSHVYWYRQLPEEGLKFMVYLQKENIIDESGMPKERFSAEFPKEGPSILRIQQVVRGDSAAYFCASSPLIQGTYTYEQYFGPGTRLTVT.

The chain couples TRBV10-3 to TRBJ1-3; TRBD1 aligns across 7 bases. There are 16 residues in the CDR3. Germline lookup yields CDR1 ENHRY and CDR2 SYGVKD. V shed 5 bases and J 0 bases; nucleotides not matched to a gene: 7. The CDR3 DNA reads as TGTGCCATCAGTAAGGGACAGCAATACTCTGGAAACACCATATATTTT. Translating it yields CAISKGQQYSGNTIYF.

The genes are TRBV7-2 and TRBJ2-7; 8 bases are shared with TRBD2. V was clipped by 5 bases and J by 9 bases; unmatched bases: 12. From germline, CDR1 is SGHTA and CDR2 FQGNSA. The CDR3 is 14 residues long. For the CDR3, the DNA is TGTGCCAGCAGCGTAGGACAAGCGGGAGAGGTGCAGTACTTC. Its protein is CASSVGQAGEVQYF.

V usage is TRBV6-1 and J usage is TRBJ1-1, with D tentatively TRBD1 (6 bases). Trimming stripped 4 bases from V and 4 bases from J, with 19 bases between. CDR1 and CDR2 from the germline V gene are MNHNS and SASEGT. The CDR3 runs to 16 residues. CDR3 region: CASSAFGAGTTTEAFF. The CDR3 DNA reads as TGTGCCAGCAGTGCATTCGGCGCAGGGACAACCACTGAAGCTTTCTTT.

This chain connects TRBV12-5 to TRBJ1-2; D not resolved. V was trimmed by 4 bases and J by 3 bases, leaving 18 bases between them. The CDR3 consists of 16 residues. CDR1 and CDR2 from the germline V gene are LGHNT and FRNRAP. The CDR3 protein is CASGSAPTVGDYGYTF. The DNA of the CDR3 is TGTGCTAGTGGTTCCGCCCCCACAGTGGGTGACTATGGCTACACCTTC.

The V and J genes are TRBV19 and TRBJ1-4; TRBD1 agrees at 8 bases. V lost 4 bases to trimming and J lost 7 bases; unmatched junction nucleotides: 11. This CDR3 comprises 16 residues. From germline, CDR1 is LNHDA and CDR2 SQIVND (reference sequence). CDR3 bases: TGTGCCAGTAGTACAACTTTAGGACAGGGTTTTGAAAAACTGTTTTTT. Its protein product is CASSTTLGQGFEKLFF.

The V and J genes are TRBV27 and TRBJ1-1; no reliable D call. Germline CDR1 reads MNHEY; CDR2 reads SMNVEV (reference sequence). The CDR3 extends over 14 amino acids. The ends were cut back, 2 bases at V and 0 bases at J, with 7 bases in the middle. The CDR3 sequence: CASSLASLNTEAFF. DNA of the CDR3: TGTGCCAGCAGTTTAGCCAGTCTGAACACTGAAGCTTTCTTT.

The J gene is TRBJ2-3, the V gene TRBV10-3; 8 nucleotides agree with TRBD2. The ends lost 10 bases at V and 8 bases at J; junction bases unmatched: 17. The CDR3 is 15 amino acids. Germline V gene sequence: CDR1 ENHRY, CDR2 SYGVKD. The CDR3 DNA reads TGTGCCACCGGAGGGCGGGAGGTTCCATTAAGTACGCAGTATTTT. This codes for CATGGREVPLSTQYF.

The chain combines TRBV19 with TRBJ2-7, with D possibly matching TRBD1 (5 bases). Germline-derived CDR1 and CDR2 are LNHDA and SQIVND (reference sequence). The CDR3 loop spans 13 amino acids. V lost 4 bases, J lost 4 bases, and 11 bases lay in between. For the CDR3, the DNA is TGTGCCAGTAGTAGCCAGGGTTCATACGAGCAGTACTTC. It specifies CASSSQGSYEQYF.

This chain links TRBV19 with TRBJ2-2; D is perhaps TRBD1 (5 bases). This CDR3 spans 13 amino acids. Trimming removed 6 bases at V and 7 bases at J, with 12 bases between. Germline assignment: CDR1 LNHDA and CDR2 SQIVND (reference sequence). In DNA, the CDR3 is TGTGCCAGTAGATTGACAGCCAGCGGGGAGCTGTTTTTT. It translates to CASRLTASGELFF.

Only a few counts were recorded for this clone. The V gene is TRBV11-2, the J gene TRBJ1-2; the D gene is possibly TRBD1 (5 bases). V lost 6 bases and J lost 5, with 16 bases in between. The CDR3 consists of 14 residues. Germline values: CDR1 SGHAT, CDR2 FQNNGV. The CDR3, as DNA: TGTGCCAGCAGAACCCTTTCGGGGGATTATGGCTACACCTTC. This gives the protein CASRTLSGDYGYTF. Combining the CDR3 with reference TRBV11-2 and TRBJ1-2 gives the whole variable domain EAGVAQSPRYKIIEKRQSVAFWCNPISGHATLYWYQQILGQGPKLLIQFQNNGVVDDSQLPKDRFSAERLKGVDSTLKIQPAKLEDSAVYLCASRTLSGDYGYTFGSGTRLTVV.

This chain uses TRBV5-5 with TRBJ1-2; D remains unclear. The CDR3 length is 12 residues. Looked up from germline, CDR1 is SGHKS and CDR2 is YYEKEE (reference sequence). V was clipped by 0 bases and J by 7 bases, with 7 bases between them. In nucleotides, the CDR3 is TGTGCCAGCAGCTTGGGGCAGTTTGGCTACACCTTC. This codes for CASSLGQFGYTF. The full variable domain, rest sourced from reference TRBV5-5 and TRBJ1-2, is DAGVTQSPTHLIKTRGQQVTLRCSPISGHKSVSWYQQVLGQGPQFIFQYYEKEERGRGNFPDRFSARQFPNYSSELNVNALLLGDSALYLCASSLGQFGYTFGSGTRLTVV.